The 30 T cell receptor beta chains below all came from one sample that was sequenced in a study of blood T cells in healthy people across ages. The authors ran a second PCR of about 7 to 11 cycles using a sample-barcoded 5' primer and a J-beta primer mix. TCRdb re-derived calls from the 5' RACE reads in MiXCR, one entry per CDR3 protein. The sample shows over 700,000 distinct CDR3 sequences, roughly 25% of them seen only once. In addition, the sample was reused for a study of T cells of mothers and their children.

Sequenced material: blood. These receptors were taken from a boy between 10 and 17 years old in good health.

This clonotype came up a few times. The chain combines TRBV28 with TRBJ1-2; TRBD1 agrees at 8 bases. Germline CDR1 is MDHEN and CDR2 is SYDVKM. V shed 5 bases, J shed 8 bases, and the junction held 7 bases outside the gene matches. The length of the CDR3 is 13 residues. CDR3 in amino acids: CASSPRQGRGYTF. The CDR3 coding sequence is TGTGCCAGCAGTCCCCGACAGGGGAGGGGCTACACCTTC.

This clonotype was seen a few times. CDR3 region: CASRTGTGASPLHF. CDR3 DNA: TGTGCCAGCAGGACCGGGACGGGGGCATCACCCCTCCACTTT. The J gene is TRBJ1-6, the V gene TRBV27; perhaps TRBD1 as D (6 bases). The germline CDR1 and CDR2 sequences are MNHEY and SMNVEV (reference sequence). With 6 bases removed from V and 10 bases from J, the gap between germline ends came to 16 bases. The length of the CDR3 is 14 residues.

The chain couples TRBV28 to TRBJ2-5; no definite D call. The assigned J gene may be wrong: the sequence end matches TRBJ2-7 better. Germline values: CDR1 MDHEN, CDR2 SYDVKM. This CDR3 comprises 13 residues. This chain's CDR3 is CASSSRISYEQYF. The DNA of the CDR3 is TGTGCCAGCAGTTCCCGTATTAGCTACGAGCAGTACTTC.

The CDR3 is CSARPRVADQLNTGELFF. The CDR3 bases are TGCAGTGCTAGACCTCGGGTAGCGGACCAGCTGAACACCGGGGAGCTGTTTTTT. This chain uses TRBV20-1 with TRBJ2-2; D perhaps matches TRBD2 (6 bases). CDR1 and CDR2 from the germline V gene are DFQATT and SNEGSKA (reference sequence). V lost 2 bases and J lost 1, with 20 bases in between. The CDR3 is 18 amino acids.

Only a few counts were recorded for this clonotype. The chain uses TRBV4-2 and TRBJ2-5; possible D gene TRBD1, 6 bases. The J call is doubtful: the DNA matches TRBJ2-7 better. Germline lookup yields CDR1 LGHNA and CDR2 YNFKEQ. CDR3 size: 16 residues. As DNA, the CDR3 is TGTGCCAGCAGCCGCGCCCGACAGGTTACGTCCTACGAGCAGTACTTC. It yields the protein CASSRARQVTSYEQYF.

This clonotype has a handful of counts. The rearrangement links TRBV29-1 to TRBJ2-1; D gene ambiguous. The germline gives CDR1 SQVTM, CDR2 ANQGSEA. V was pared by 4 bases and J by 3 bases, with 13 bases between. CDR3 length: 14 amino acids. CDR3 sequence reads: CSVVARLIYNEQFF. The CDR3 DNA sequence: TGCAGCGTTGTAGCCCGATTAATCTACAATGAGCAGTTCTTC.

The chain employs TRBV2 and TRBJ2-5; 13 bases agree with TRBD2. CDR3 length: 16 residues. The J segment lost 5 bases and the V segment lost 1 base, leaving 4 bases of the junction unmatched. Germline-derived CDR1 and CDR2 are SNHLY and FYNNEI. CDR3 nucleotides: TGTGCCAGCAGTGAAGGACTAGCGGGAGGCTGGGAGACCCAGTACTTC. Translation gives CASSEGLAGGWETQYF.

This clonotype was counted between two and nine times. The chain carries TRBV7-9 and TRBJ2-2; the match to TRBD2 covers 8 bases. V was clipped by 5 bases and J by 6 bases; unmatched bases: 5. Germline V gives CDR1 SEHNR, CDR2 FQNEAQ (reference sequence). This CDR3 contains 14 residues. CDR3 in DNA: TGTGCCAGCAGCAATAGCGGGGTTTCCGGGGAGCTGTTTTTT. This sequence encodes CASSNSGVSGELFF.

This chain connects TRBV29-1 to TRBJ1-3; D remains ambiguous. The CDR3 loop spans 17 amino acids. Germline V gives CDR1 SQVTM, CDR2 ANQGSEA. V dropped 0 bases and J dropped 0 bases, with 15 bases sitting between them. The CDR3 region is CSVEDRRGLFSGNTIYF. CDR3 DNA sequence: TGCAGCGTTGAAGATCGAAGAGGGCTATTCTCTGGAAACACCATATATTTT.

This clonotype showed up just a few times. The junction departs from the called germline gene at one end, perhaps through a read error. The gene calls are TRBV25-1 and TRBJ2-7, with a possible D match to TRBD2 (6 bases). The CDR3 totals 14 residues. Germline V gene lookup returns CDR1 MGHDK and CDR2 SYGVNS. The CDR3 nucleotides read TGTGCCAGCAGTGAATACGGAGGGACCTACGAGCAGCACTTC. Protein product: CASSEYGGTYEQHF.

The chain recombines TRBV7-9 with TRBJ2-1, with 11 positions matching TRBD2. The CDR3 is made up of 16 amino acids. J gave up 5 bases and V 5 bases, and 8 bases lay outside the gene matches. The germline V gene encodes CDR1 SEHNR and CDR2 FQNEAQ (reference sequence). CDR3 in amino acids: CASSPLLAGENNEQFF. CDR3 nucleotide sequence: TGTGCCAGCAGCCCTCTACTAGCGGGAGAAAACAATGAGCAGTTCTTC.

The chain links TRBV29-1 to TRBJ2-1; TRBD2 might be the D (5 bases). This CDR3 has 15 residues. The germline gives CDR1 SQVTM, CDR2 ANQGSEA. The V end lost 6 bases, the J end lost 0 bases, and 15 bases lay between the germline ends. The CDR3: CSVARDSSSYNEQFF. CDR3 in DNA: TGCAGCGTAGCTCGGGATTCCAGCTCCTACAATGAGCAGTTCTTC.

The rearrangement uses TRBV7-2 and TRBJ2-5, with 13 bases that match TRBD2. V lost 3 bases to trimming and J lost 4 bases; unmatched junction nucleotides: 5. Germline-derived CDR1 and CDR2 are SGHTA and FQGNSA. CDR3 length equals 16 residues. The CDR3: CASSFRLAGGTETQYF. The CDR3 bases are TGTGCCAGCAGCTTTCGACTAGCGGGAGGAACAGAGACCCAGTACTTC.

The J gene is TRBJ2-3, the V gene TRBV9, with TRBD1 as a possible D gene (6 bases). The CDR3 is made up of 14 amino acids. Germline lookup yields CDR1 SGDLS and CDR2 YYNGEE. Between the trimmed V and J ends, which lost 4 bases and 3 bases, there was a span of 12 bases. CDR3 DNA: TGTGCCAGCAGCATCCAAGGACAGACAGATACGCAGTATTTT. Translation: CASSIQGQTDTQYF.

This clonotype was seen more than once but under ten times. This chain joins TRBV6-2 or TRBV6-3 and TRBJ1-1; a possible D gene is TRBD1 (5 bases). Trimming took 2 bases from V and 7 from J, leaving 20 bases between them. From germline, CDR1 is MNHEY and CDR2 SVGEGT. The CDR3 length is 16 residues. Here the CDR3 DNA reads TGTGCCAGCAGTTACAGACTAGGGACGCTAGCGCTTGAAGCTTTCTTT. Protein product: CASSYRLGTLALEAFF.

V is TRBV3-1 and J is TRBJ2-7, with no clear D. The CDR3 is 15 residues long. Trimming left V 0 bases short and J 2 bases short, with 11 bases between. Germline-derived CDR1 and CDR2 are LGHDT and YNNKEL (reference sequence). This CDR3 is CASSQDRYKPYEQYF. In nucleotides, the CDR3 is TGTGCCAGCAGCCAAGATAGGTACAAACCCTACGAGCAGTACTTC.

This clonotype was observed a handful of times. This chain links TRBV3-1 with TRBJ2-7; 8 bases are shared with TRBD1. In germline, CDR1 is LGHDT, CDR2 YNNKEL (reference sequence). With 4 bases clipped from V and 2 bases from J, the junction kept 7 bases outside the gene matches. The CDR3 is made up of 15 amino acids. The CDR3 sequence is CASSPGTGAAYEQYF. The CDR3 nucleotides are TGTGCCAGCAGCCCCGGGACAGGAGCGGCCTACGAGCAGTACTTC.

At least ten counts were recorded for this clonotype. V gene TRBV28 combines with J gene TRBJ1-4; D remains ambiguous. Trimming took 4 bases from V and 0 from J, leaving 9 bases between them. The CDR3 runs to 15 residues. From germline, CDR1 is MDHEN and CDR2 SYDVKM. CDR3 sequence (DNA): TGTGCCAGCAGTTGGACGGTTGCAACTAATGAAAAACTGTTTTTT. This sequence encodes CASSWTVATNEKLFF.

The chain combines TRBV7-9 with TRBJ2-4; maybe TRBD1 (5 bases). The CDR3 runs to 12 residues. Germline V gene sequence: CDR1 SEHNR, CDR2 FQNEAQ (reference sequence). Trimming pared 1 base from V and 15 bases from J, leaving 13 bases between. The CDR3 spells CASSLGTIGLYF. DNA for the CDR3: TGTGCCAGCAGCTTAGGGACAATCGGCCTGTACTTC.

This clonotype was detected only a few times. The DNA for the CDR3 is TGCAGCGTAGGCCTTAGCGGAAACACAGATACGCAGTATTTT. Translation gives CSVGLSGNTDTQYF. The chain recombines TRBV29-1 with TRBJ2-3; D may be TRBD2 (6 bases). The V gene lost 6 bases and the J gene lost 2 bases, with 15 bases spanning the gap. This CDR3 is built from 14 residues. Germline CDR1 and CDR2: SQVTM and ANQGSEA.

The chain links TRBV20-1 to TRBJ2-5, with D perhaps assigned TRBD1 or TRBD2 (6 bases each). Germline V gives CDR1 DFQATT, CDR2 SNEGSKA (reference sequence). The CDR3 runs to 14 residues. V lost 6 bases and J 4 bases, leaving 18 bases between the germline ends. In DNA, the CDR3 is TGCAGTGCGGGGGGATTACAGGGAGGAGAGACCCAGTACTTC. It yields the protein CSAGGLQGGETQYF.

The rearrangement links TRBV6-1 to TRBJ1-4; 9 bases map to TRBD1. With 11 bases clipped from V and 8 bases from J, the junction kept 6 bases outside the gene matches. The CDR3 consists of 12 residues. The germline CDR1 and CDR2 sequences are MNHNS and SASEGT. The CDR3 coding sequence is TGTGCCGGGGGACAGGGACGGGAAAAACTGTTTTTT. Its protein product is CAGGQGREKLFF.

This chain links TRBV25-1 with TRBJ1-4; D not certain. The V gene lost 3 bases and the J gene lost 8 bases, with 4 bases spanning the gap. Germline V gene sequence: CDR1 MGHDK, CDR2 SYGVNS. The CDR3 is 11 amino acids. CDR3 bases: TGTGCCAGCAGTGATTGGGAAAAACTGTTTTTT. It translates to CASSDWEKLFF.

With regard to this clonotype: Sequence at one end of the junction differs from germline and may be a read error. This chain joins TRBV29-1 and TRBJ2-7; D is perhaps TRBD2 (5 bases). This CDR3 has 12 amino acids. CDR1 is SQVTM, CDR2 ANQGSEA, per germline. CDR3 DNA sequence: TGTAGCGTTAACCTGGGCTCCTACGAGCAGTACTTC. Translation gives CSVNLGSYEQYF.

The rearrangement joins TRBV7-2 to TRBJ1-4, with D perhaps matching TRBD1 (5 bases). The CDR3 has 15 amino acids. V was shortened by 0 bases and J by 10 bases, with 15 bases between the two germline ends. The germline V gene encodes CDR1 SGHTA and CDR2 FQGNSA. The DNA for the CDR3 is TGTGCCAGCAGCTTAGCGGCGGGAGGGGAGGGAAAACTGTTTTTT. It yields the protein CASSLAAGGEGKLFF.

V is TRBV29-1 and J is TRBJ2-5; 8 bases agree with TRBD1. The CDR3 length is 14 residues. The V gene end was trimmed by 3 bases and the J gene end by 4 bases; junction bases not matched to a gene: 7. Germline CDR1 is SQVTM and CDR2 is ANQGSEA. The CDR3 reads CSVDRQGQGETQYF. The CDR3 DNA follows: TGCAGCGTTGACCGACAGGGGCAGGGAGAGACCCAGTACTTC.

This clonotype showed up just a few times. The gene calls are TRBV12-3 or TRBV12-4 and TRBJ2-1; 8 bases line up with TRBD1. CDR3 size: 14 residues. V lost 1 base and J lost 8; bases outside the gene matches: 4. Here the CDR3 reads CASSLGQGADEQFF. The CDR3 nucleotides are TGTGCCAGCAGTTTAGGGCAGGGGGCCGATGAGCAGTTCTTC.

This clonotype has more than one count but fewer than ten. V gene TRBV19 combines with J gene TRBJ1-2; D is possibly TRBD1 (6 bases). CDR1 is LNHDA, CDR2 SQIVND, per germline (reference sequence). This CDR3 comprises 15 residues. The V end lost 5 bases, the J end lost 7 bases, and 20 bases lay between the germline ends. CDR3 region: CASSSTSHGGLGYTF. The CDR3 DNA sequence: TGTGCCAGTAGTTCAACCTCCCATGGGGGCCTTGGCTACACCTTC.

The genes are TRBV6-5 and TRBJ1-4, with a tentative D call TRBD1 (5 bases). There are 15 residues in the CDR3. Germline V gene lookup returns CDR1 MNHEY and CDR2 SVGAGI. V was shortened by 5 bases and J by 7 bases, with 17 bases between the two germline ends. The CDR3 DNA is TGTGCCAGCAGTCGAAAGGCAGGGTGGGCTGAAAAACTGTTTTTT. Amino acids: CASSRKAGWAEKLFF.

The CDR3 DNA reads as TGTGCCAGCAGCCAAGGGCCCCTCGTCAGGGGACAGTACACCTTC. As protein: CASSQGPLVRGQYTF. V gene TRBV4-2 combines with J gene TRBJ1-2; 7 bases fit TRBD1. With 1 base clipped from V and 11 bases from J, the junction kept 13 bases outside the gene matches. Germline CDR1 is LGHNA and CDR2 is YNFKEQ. The CDR3 runs 15 residues.